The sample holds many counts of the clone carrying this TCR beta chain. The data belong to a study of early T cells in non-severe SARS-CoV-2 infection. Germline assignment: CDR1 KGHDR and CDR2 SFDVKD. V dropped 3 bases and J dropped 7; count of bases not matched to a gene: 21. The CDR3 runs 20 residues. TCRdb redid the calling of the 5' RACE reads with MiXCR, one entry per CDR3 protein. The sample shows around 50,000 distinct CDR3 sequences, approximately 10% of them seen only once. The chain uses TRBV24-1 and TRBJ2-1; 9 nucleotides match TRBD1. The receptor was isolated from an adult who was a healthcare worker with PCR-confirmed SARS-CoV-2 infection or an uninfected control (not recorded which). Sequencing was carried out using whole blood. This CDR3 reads CATSDPLQLPGQGVYNEQFF. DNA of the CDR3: TGTGCCACCAGTGATCCCCTTCAACTGCCGGGACAGGGTGTATATAATGAGCAGTTCTTC.